The 14 T cell receptor beta chains given below trace back to one sample, sequenced in a study of shared clonotypes between healthy human individuals. Clones were sequenced by immunoSEQ multiplex PCR, and TCRdb holds only the in-frame ones, with some missing. The data show about 1 million clones, about 75% seen once. Sequenced sample: memory CD4+ T cells sorted from blood. Noted subset: CD45RA-negative fraction. Receptors originate from a man between 18 and 35 years old in good health.

Only one count was recorded for this clone. The chain recombines TRBV9 with TRBJ2-4, with TRBD1 as a possible D gene (5 bases). From germline, CDR1 is SGDLS and CDR2 YYNGEE. Trimming took 7 bases from V and 3 from J, leaving 11 bases between them. CDR3 length equals 13 residues. In DNA, the CDR3 is TGTGCCAGCGGAGACAGTTACAAAAACATTCAGTACTTC. Amino acids: CASGDSYKNIQYF.

The genes are TRBV30 and TRBJ2-1, with D unresolved. Deletions cut 0 bases from V and 5 bases from J, with 17 bases between. The CDR3 extends over 16 amino acids. Germline-derived CDR1 and CDR2 are GTSNPN and SVGIG (reference sequence). DNA of the CDR3: TGTGCCTGGAGTGTATTGGCCGGGCCTCTCGACAATGAGCAGTTCTTC. Encoded protein: CAWSVLAGPLDNEQFF.

The J gene is TRBJ2-5, the V gene TRBV6-1; D gene uncertain. This CDR3 contains 12 residues. V lost 8 bases and J 1 base, leaving 8 bases between the germline ends. In germline, CDR1 is MNHNS, CDR2 SASEGT. CDR3: CASWLPQETQYF. The CDR3, as DNA: TGTGCCAGCTGGCTACCCCAAGAGACCCAGTACTTC.

V and J are TRBV6-6 and TRBJ2-7; D is undetermined. CDR1 and CDR2 from the germline V gene are MNHNY and SVGAGI (reference sequence). V was clipped by 0 bases and J by 7 bases, with 13 bases between them. The CDR3 totals 14 residues. The CDR3 DNA reads as TGTGCCAGCAGTTACTCAGGGAATAATGGAGAGCAGTACTTC. Protein sequence: CASSYSGNNGEQYF.

This clone showed up just a few times. The gene calls are TRBV11-2 and TRBJ1-6; 9 bases agree with TRBD1. CDR1 is SGHAT and CDR2 is FQNNGV in the germline V gene. V shed 5 bases, J shed 7 bases, and the junction held 6 bases outside the gene matches. The CDR3 runs 15 residues. Here the CDR3 DNA reads TGTGCCAGCAGCCCCCGGACAGGGGAAAATTCACCCCTCCACTTT. The encoded protein is CASSPRTGENSPLHF.

The rearrangement links TRBV6-5 to TRBJ1-4; D perhaps matches TRBD1 (6 bases). The germline CDR1 and CDR2 sequences are MNHEY and SVGAGI. The CDR3 has 15 amino acids. V was cut by 6 bases and J by 7 bases, with 18 bases left in between. CDR3 bases: TGTGCCAGCAGCCTCACAGGGCTAGCGGGTGAAAAACTGTTTTTT. Its protein product is CASSLTGLAGEKLFF.

CDR3 sequence (DNA): TGTGCCAGCAGTTCCCTACTAGCGGGGGTGAGAGAGACCCAGTACTTC. It codes for CASSSLLAGVRETQYF. The chain carries TRBV27 and TRBJ2-5; 11 bases match TRBD2. Germline lookup yields CDR1 MNHEY and CDR2 SMNVEV (reference sequence). Trimming took 4 bases from V and 4 from J; bases not matched to a gene: 8. CDR3 length: 16 residues.

The rearrangement joins TRBV6-5 to TRBJ1-1; no firm D call. The V gene's germline CDR1 is MNHEY and CDR2 SVGAGI. V was pared by 5 bases and J by 1 base, with 14 bases between. The CDR3 is 15 amino acids. Here the CDR3 reads CASSPPGGPNTEAFF. DNA for the CDR3: TGTGCCAGCAGTCCCCCCGGAGGGCCGAACACTGAAGCTTTCTTT.

The genes are TRBV30 and TRBJ2-1; maybe TRBD2 (5 bases). The germline V gene encodes CDR1 GTSNPN and CDR2 SVGIG (reference sequence). This CDR3 has 14 residues. Trimming shortened V by 0 bases and J by 10 bases, and 16 bases separated the two germline ends. This CDR3 is CAWSVNGLPEEQFF. CDR3 coding DNA: TGTGCCTGGAGTGTAAACGGACTTCCCGAGGAGCAGTTCTTC.

The rearrangement uses TRBV25-1 and TRBJ1-4; D is uncertain. Trimming removed 6 bases from V and 5 bases from J, with 10 bases in between. CDR1 and CDR2 from the germline V gene are MGHDK and SYGVNS. The CDR3 runs 13 residues. In DNA, the CDR3 is TGTGCCAGCAGACAGTTATCGAATGAAAAACTGTTTTTT. It encodes CASRQLSNEKLFF.

The rearrangement links TRBV4-3 to TRBJ1-2, with no clear D. Germline CDR1 and CDR2: LGHNA and YSLEER. CDR3 length: 15 amino acids. V was cut by 0 bases and J by 2 bases, with 10 bases left in between. CDR3 protein: CASSQEVVGNYGYTF. The CDR3 nucleotides are TGCGCCAGCAGCCAAGAAGTCGTCGGCAACTATGGCTACACCTTC.

The V call is TRBV19, the J call TRBJ2-7; perhaps D is TRBD1 or TRBD2 (5 bases each). The ends were cut back, 11 bases at V and 0 bases at J, with 14 bases in the middle. This CDR3 spans 13 amino acids. Per germline, CDR1 LNHDA and CDR2 SQIVND (reference sequence). CDR3 bases: TGTGCCCCGAAGGGGCGGGTCTCCTACGAGCAGTACTTC. Translation gives CAPKGRVSYEQYF.

The V call is TRBV5-4, the J call TRBJ2-7; 11 bases are a match to TRBD2. The V segment lost 4 bases and the J segment 7 bases; nucleotides outside the gene matches: 7. Germline V gene data show CDR1 as SGHNT and CDR2 as YYREEE (reference sequence). This CDR3 has 14 residues. The CDR3 spells CASSRSGRASEQYF. DNA of the CDR3: TGTGCCAGCAGCCGTAGCGGGAGGGCGAGTGAGCAGTACTTC.

This sequence joins TRBV14 and TRBJ2-7; TRBD2 matches at 13 bases. The J segment lost 3 bases and the V segment lost 5 bases, leaving 4 bases of the junction unmatched. The CDR3 totals 15 residues. Germline loops: CDR1 SGHDN, CDR2 FVKESK. The CDR3 region is CASSYGLAGVYEQYF. The CDR3 nucleotides read TGTGCCAGCAGCTACGGACTAGCGGGAGTCTACGAGCAGTACTTC.